The clone carrying this T cell receptor (beta chain) has more than one count but fewer than ten. A second about 6 to 12 cycle PCR used barcoded and J-beta primers. Template switching added a 12-random-nucleotide identifier to every cDNA molecule. Per-sample output comprised a minimum of 3 million paired-end reads containing CDR3. One entry per CDR3 protein, called by TCRdb with MiXCR from the 5' RACE reads. The sample has around 1.5 million distinct CDR3 sequences; about 40% are singletons. V lost 6 bases and J lost 0, with 13 bases in between. Germline values: CDR1 DFQATT, CDR2 SNEGSKA (reference sequence). This CDR3 comprises 14 residues. These data originate in a study of blood T cells in healthy people across ages. Per sample, at least 5.5 micrograms of total RNA were extracted.

The sequencing sample was made of blood. The sequence was collected from a woman aged 18-35 years in good health. The rearrangement uses TRBV20-1 and TRBJ2-3; D may match TRBD1 or TRBD2 (5 bases each). DNA of the CDR3: TGCAGTGCGGGGGTCAGCGGTAGCACAGATACGCAGTATTTT. It translates to CSAGVSGSTDTQYF.